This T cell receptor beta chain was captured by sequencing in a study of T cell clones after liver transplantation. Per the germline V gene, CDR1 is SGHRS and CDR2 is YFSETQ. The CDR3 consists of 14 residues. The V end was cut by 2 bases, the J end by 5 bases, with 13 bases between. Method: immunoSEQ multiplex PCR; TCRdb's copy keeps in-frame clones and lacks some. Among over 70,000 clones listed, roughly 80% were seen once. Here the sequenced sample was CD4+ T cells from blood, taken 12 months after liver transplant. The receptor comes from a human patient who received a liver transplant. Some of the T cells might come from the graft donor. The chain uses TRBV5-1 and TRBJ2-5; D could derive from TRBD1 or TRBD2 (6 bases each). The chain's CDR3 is CASSFSGAGETQYF. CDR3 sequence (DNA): TGCGCCAGCAGCTTTTCGGGGGCAGGGGAGACCCAGTACTTC.